The 31 T cell receptor beta chains below were found in one sample sequenced in a study of blood T cell repertoires in COVID-19. Sequenced by immunoSEQ multiplex PCR; TCRdb stores in-frame clones only, minus some. The sample lists under 200,000 clones, 80% to 90% occurring once. Input material: peripheral blood. Source of these receptors: a man aged 60 to 75 with acute or convalescent COVID-19.

V is TRBV28 and J is TRBJ2-1, with D possibly TRBD1 on 5 matching bases. V was cut by 7 bases and J by 13 bases, with 20 bases left in between. This CDR3 contains 13 residues. Germline CDR1 and CDR2: MDHEN and SYDVKM. Here the CDR3 DNA reads TGTGCCAGCACGGACGAACGAAGACAGCAACAGTTCTTC. Protein product: CASTDERRQQQFF.

This clone showed up just a few times. J is TRBJ1-1 and V is TRBV19; TRBD1 aligns across 8 bases. This CDR3 contains 15 residues. J was trimmed by 11 bases and V by 5 bases; bases with no gene match: 16. Per the germline V gene, CDR1 is LNHDA and CDR2 is SQIVND (reference sequence). DNA of the CDR3: TGTGCCAGTAGTCCCCGGACAGGGAGGATATCGGGGGCTTTCTTT. It yields the protein CASSPRTGRISGAFF.

This clone showed up many times. The chain has TRBV12-5 and TRBJ2-3, with D possibly TRBD1 on 7 matching bases. In germline, CDR1 is LGHNT, CDR2 FRNRAP. The CDR3 extends over 14 amino acids. The V end lost 3 bases, the J end lost 6 bases, and 13 bases lay between the germline ends. The CDR3 is CASGFGGGPDTQYF. DNA for the CDR3: TGTGCTAGTGGTTTCGGAGGGGGCCCTGATACGCAGTATTTT.

The gene calls are TRBV9 and TRBJ1-5; D gene unclear. CDR3 size: 15 residues. V lost 7 bases and J 2 bases, leaving 16 bases between the germline ends. Germline lookup yields CDR1 SGDLS and CDR2 YYNGEE. For the CDR3, the DNA is TGTGCCAGCGCCGCAGGAGGCGGTGGCAATCAGCCCCAGCATTTT. It is translated as CASAAGGGGNQPQHF.

This clone was picked up one time. The chain joins TRBV28 to TRBJ1-6; 8 bases map to TRBD1. The CDR3 runs to 15 residues. The V gene end was trimmed by 0 bases and the J gene end by 10 bases; junction bases not matched to a gene: 5. Per germline, CDR1 MDHEN and CDR2 SYDVKM. The CDR3 bases are TGTGCCAGCAGTTTATGGGGAGGGACAGGATCACCCCTCCACTTT. Its translation: CASSLWGGTGSPLHF. Based on the CDR3 plus reference TRBV28 and TRBJ1-6, the full variable domain is DVKVTQSSRYLVKRTGEKVFLECVQDMDHENMFWYRQDPGLGLRLIYFSYDVKMKEKGDIPEGYSVSREKKERFSLILESASTNQTSMYLCASSLWGGTGSPLHFGNGTRLTVT.

The chain has TRBV10-3 and TRBJ2-7; 7 bases fit TRBD2. Germline CDR1 reads ENHRY; CDR2 reads SYGVKD. This CDR3 has 15 residues. The V gene end was trimmed by 0 bases and the J gene end by 5 bases; junction bases not matched to a gene: 7. The CDR3 loop is CAISESGGIRDEQYF. In DNA, the CDR3 is TGTGCCATCAGTGAGTCGGGGGGGATCAGGGACGAGCAGTACTTC.

The chain uses TRBV10-3 and TRBJ2-1; the match to TRBD2 covers 10 bases. V lost 10 bases and J lost 9; bases outside the gene matches: 6. Germline CDR1 reads ENHRY; CDR2 reads SYGVKD. CDR3 length equals 12 residues. The chain's CDR3 is CATRLAGVEQFF. In DNA, the CDR3 is TGTGCCACGAGGCTAGCGGGAGTTGAGCAGTTCTTC.

The rearrangement links TRBV2 to TRBJ1-1, with 10 positions matching TRBD1. Trimming took 7 bases from V and 7 from J; bases not matched to a gene: 3. From germline, CDR1 is SNHLY and CDR2 FYNNEI. The CDR3 contains 12 residues. CDR3 region: CASTGTGDEAFF. Here the CDR3 DNA reads TGTGCCAGCACCGGGACAGGGGATGAAGCTTTCTTT.

This chain connects TRBV15 to TRBJ2-1; D is undetermined. The V gene lost 0 bases and the J gene lost 3 bases, with 9 bases spanning the gap. CDR3 length equals 15 residues. CDR1 is LNHNV, CDR2 YYDKDF, per germline (reference sequence). The CDR3 spells CATSRDLSNYNEQFF. The CDR3 DNA sequence: TGTGCCACCAGCAGAGATCTAAGTAACTACAATGAGCAGTTCTTC.

This clone appeared a single time. The chain combines TRBV27 with TRBJ1-2; 8 bases map to TRBD1. This CDR3 spans 15 amino acids. Losses at the gene ends were 6 bases for V and 8 bases for J; bases not matched to a gene: 14. Germline V gene sequence: CDR1 MNHEY, CDR2 SMNVEV (reference sequence). The CDR3 nucleotides are TGTGCCAGCAGCCCCATAGGACAGGGTGGGAGAGGCTACACCTTC. Translating gives CASSPIGQGGRGYTF.

The chain recombines TRBV10-3 with TRBJ2-5; 9 bases align to TRBD1. Trimming at V came to 2 bases and at J to 4 bases, leaving 8 bases not matched to a gene. The CDR3 is 16 residues long. The germline gives CDR1 ENHRY, CDR2 SYGVKD. CDR3: CAISESTGGYGETQYF. The CDR3 DNA is TGTGCCATCAGTGAGAGCACAGGGGGCTATGGAGAGACCCAGTACTTC.

V gene TRBV7-2 combines with J gene TRBJ2-7, with D unresolved. The germline V gene encodes CDR1 SGHTA and CDR2 FQGNSA. V dropped 0 bases and J dropped 0 bases, with 9 bases sitting between them. The CDR3 covers 15 residues. CDR3 protein: CASSLASGPSYEQYF. DNA for the CDR3: TGTGCCAGCAGCTTAGCTTCAGGTCCCTCCTACGAGCAGTACTTC.

This chain connects TRBV7-3 to TRBJ1-2; TRBD1 is a possible D gene (6 bases). V was shortened by 2 bases and J by 5 bases, with 15 bases between the two germline ends. Germline V gene lookup returns CDR1 SGHTA and CDR2 FQGTGA. This CDR3 has 15 amino acids. The CDR3 coding sequence is TGTGCCAGCAGCTTATGGGGCAGGGGCGAATATGGCTACACCTTC. This encodes CASSLWGRGEYGYTF.

The chain joins TRBV29-1 to TRBJ2-2; 11 positions match TRBD1. V dropped 6 bases and J dropped 7; count of bases not matched to a gene: 4. This CDR3 has 13 amino acids. From germline, CDR1 is SQVTM and CDR2 ANQGSEA. The DNA for the CDR3 is TGCAGCGTAGGACAGGGGGCCGGCGGGGAGCTGTTTTTT. It is translated as CSVGQGAGGELFF.

The V and J genes are TRBV27 and TRBJ2-7, with D possibly TRBD2 on 6 matching bases. The CDR3 loop spans 13 amino acids. Germline CDR1 reads MNHEY; CDR2 reads SMNVEV (reference sequence). Trimming shortened V by 8 bases and J by 0 bases, and 11 bases separated the two germline ends. The DNA of the CDR3 is TGTGCCAGCCGGGAGATGAGCTCCTACGAGCAGTACTTC. It translates to CASREMSSYEQYF.

This clone was seen a few times. The gene calls are TRBV19 and TRBJ2-6; weak D call: TRBD2 (6 bases). Between the trimmed V and J ends, which lost 9 bases and 4 bases, there was a span of 19 bases. Germline CDR1 reads LNHDA; CDR2 reads SQIVND (reference sequence). The CDR3 is made up of 16 amino acids. The CDR3 DNA sequence: TGTGCCAGCAGCGGGCGGGCTACATCGGGGGCCAACGTCCTGACTTTC. It codes for CASSGRATSGANVLTF.

The chain uses TRBV30 and TRBJ2-3, with D possibly matching TRBD2 (6 bases). From germline, CDR1 is GTSNPN and CDR2 SVGIG (reference sequence). The CDR3 is made up of 14 amino acids. V was trimmed by 0 bases and J by 4 bases, leaving 11 bases between them. The CDR3 DNA reads TGTGCCTGGAGTGTAGGGAGGCCATCAGATACGCAGTATTTT. It yields the protein CAWSVGRPSDTQYF.

The chain is built from TRBV2 and TRBJ2-1; a weak D match, TRBD1 (7 bases). CDR1 is SNHLY and CDR2 is FYNNEI in the germline V gene. V was shortened by 8 bases and J by 4 bases, with 18 bases between the two germline ends. The CDR3 covers 15 residues. CDR3 nucleotides: TGTGCCAGCGGGGGGAGACAGGGCCAATACAATGAGCAGTTCTTC. Amino acid sequence: CASGGRQGQYNEQFF.

The CDR3 region has the DNA TGTGCCACCAGTGACCCCGGGACAGGGGCGGGTGGAAACACCATATATTTT. It is translated as CATSDPGTGAGGNTIYF. This chain joins TRBV24-1 and TRBJ1-3; TRBD1 matches 10 bases. The germline V gene encodes CDR1 KGHDR and CDR2 SFDVKD. The length of the CDR3 is 17 residues. The V segment lost 4 bases and the J segment 3 bases; nucleotides outside the gene matches: 8.

Only one count was recorded for this clone. This rearrangement joins TRBV11-1 to TRBJ1-1; no clear D gene. This CDR3 comprises 13 residues. The germline V and J ends were trimmed by 4 bases and 2 bases, with 8 bases remaining between them. In germline, CDR1 is SGHAT, CDR2 FQDESV (reference sequence). CDR3 loop: CASSSGLNTEAFF. CDR3 DNA: TGTGCCAGCAGCTCTGGACTTAACACTGAAGCTTTCTTT.

This clone was counted only a few times. The chain is built from TRBV5-4 and TRBJ2-7, with D perhaps matching TRBD1 (5 bases). The length of the CDR3 is 13 residues. The germline V gene has CDR1 SGHNT and CDR2 YYREEE (reference sequence). V was shortened by 0 bases and J by 3 bases, with 7 bases between the two germline ends. CDR3 DNA: TGTGCCAGCAGCTTGGAAGGGGACTACGAGCAGTACTTC. Protein product: CASSLEGDYEQYF.

V is TRBV6-5 and J is TRBJ1-1, with D possibly TRBD1 on 5 matching bases. Germline CDR1 MNHEY, CDR2 SVGAGI. CDR3 length equals 13 residues. Trimming took off 5 bases at V and 1 base at J, with 8 bases between the two ends. CDR3 nucleotide sequence: TGTGCCAGCAGTCGACAGAAGAACACTGAAGCTTTCTTT. The encoded protein is CASSRQKNTEAFF.

The chain has TRBV28 and TRBJ2-1, with a weak D call TRBD2 (7 bases). CDR3 size: 15 residues. Germline V lookup: CDR1 MDHEN, CDR2 SYDVKM. V shed 7 bases and J shed 5 bases, with 18 bases lying between them. CDR3 nucleotides: TGTGCCAGCACCAGGGGCGGGGCGGGAGACAATGAGCAGTTCTTC. It translates to CASTRGGAGDNEQFF.

This sequence joins TRBV11-3 and TRBJ2-1, with D perhaps matching TRBD2 (6 bases). V was cut by 0 bases and J by 3 bases, with 12 bases left in between. The CDR3 sequence is 16 residues long. Germline CDR1 SGHNT, CDR2 YENEEA. The CDR3 region is CASSLEGGAGYNEQFF. CDR3 nucleotides: TGTGCCAGCAGCTTAGAGGGGGGAGCGGGCTACAATGAGCAGTTCTTC.

The rearrangement uses TRBV19 and TRBJ2-1, with a tentative D call TRBD2 (6 bases). With 6 bases removed from V and 5 bases from J, the gap between germline ends came to 17 bases. The CDR3 spans 15 residues. Germline lookup yields CDR1 LNHDA and CDR2 SQIVND (reference sequence). This chain's CDR3 is CASRAGGRRDNEQFF. CDR3 nucleotide sequence: TGTGCCAGTAGGGCTGGGGGGAGAAGAGACAATGAGCAGTTCTTC.

The chain joins TRBV6-5 to TRBJ2-1; TRBD1 matches at 9 bases. V lost 6 bases, J lost 3 bases, and 6 bases stayed unmatched. Germline lookup yields CDR1 MNHEY and CDR2 SVGAGI. This CDR3 region has 15 residues. CDR3 sequence: CASSSRQGGYNEQFF. The CDR3 DNA follows: TGTGCCAGCAGCTCCCGACAGGGGGGCTACAATGAGCAGTTCTTC.

The CDR3 DNA sequence: TGTGCCAGCAGTGTAGGGGGTTCAGCTGAAGCTTTCTTT. Translation: CASSVGGSAEAFF. The rearrangement uses TRBV2 and TRBJ1-1, with a tentative D call TRBD1 (6 bases). CDR1 and CDR2 from the germline V gene are SNHLY and FYNNEI. The V end lost 4 bases, the J end lost 6 bases, and 12 bases lay between the germline ends. This CDR3 has 13 amino acids.

The chain carries TRBV28 and TRBJ1-2, with 9 bases that match TRBD1. This CDR3 is 16 amino acids long. Germline V gene sequence: CDR1 MDHEN, CDR2 SYDVKM. V lost 9 bases, J lost 4 bases, and 15 bases stayed unmatched. CDR3 sequence reads: CARGIITGGNGYGYTF. The CDR3 DNA follows: TGTGCCAGAGGGATAATTACAGGGGGCAACGGCTATGGCTACACCTTC.

CDR3 loop: CASAPRAGGPYNEQFF. The CDR3 nucleotides read TGTGCCAGCGCCCCAAGAGCGGGAGGGCCCTACAATGAGCAGTTCTTC. The chain carries TRBV7-9 and TRBJ2-1; 10 nucleotides line up with TRBD2. The trim removed 8 bases at V and 2 bases at J, leaving 9 bases unmatched. The CDR3 is 16 residues long. Germline CDR1 and CDR2: SEHNR and FQNEAQ (reference sequence).

The chain recombines TRBV6-1 with TRBJ2-3, with D uncertain. The V end lost 2 bases, the J end lost 2 bases, and 5 bases lay between the germline ends. Germline lookup yields CDR1 MNHNS and CDR2 SASEGT. The CDR3 loop spans 13 amino acids. The CDR3 region is CASSEQSTDTQYF. The CDR3 region has the DNA TGTGCCAGCAGTGAACAATCCACAGATACGCAGTATTTT.

This chain links TRBV6-2 or TRBV6-3 with TRBJ1-3, with D maybe TRBD1 (6 bases). The V gene's germline CDR1 is MNHEY and CDR2 SVGEGT. Trimming removed 6 bases at V and 4 bases at J, with 16 bases between. CDR3 length: 15 amino acids. DNA for the CDR3: TGTGCCAGCAGCCCACCTACAGGGTTAGGAAACACCATATATTTT. Amino acid sequence: CASSPPTGLGNTIYF.